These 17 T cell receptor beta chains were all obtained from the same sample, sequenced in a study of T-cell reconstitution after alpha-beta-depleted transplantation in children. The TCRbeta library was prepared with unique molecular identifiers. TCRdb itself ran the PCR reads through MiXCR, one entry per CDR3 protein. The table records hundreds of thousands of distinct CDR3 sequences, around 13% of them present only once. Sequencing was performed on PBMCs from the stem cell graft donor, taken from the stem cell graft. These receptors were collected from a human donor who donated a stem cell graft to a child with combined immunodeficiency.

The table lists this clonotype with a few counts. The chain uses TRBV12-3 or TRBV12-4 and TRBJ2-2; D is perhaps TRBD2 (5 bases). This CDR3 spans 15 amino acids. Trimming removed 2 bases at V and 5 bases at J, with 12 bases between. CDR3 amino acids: CASSLSSPGTGELFF. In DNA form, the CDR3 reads TGTGCCAGCAGTTTATCTAGCCCGGGGACCGGGGAGCTGTTTTTT.

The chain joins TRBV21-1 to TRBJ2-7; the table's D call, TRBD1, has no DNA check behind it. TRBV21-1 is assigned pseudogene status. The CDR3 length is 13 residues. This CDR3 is CASSKSSRYEQYF. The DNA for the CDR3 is TGTGCCAGCAGCAAATCGTCCCGCTACGAGCAGTACTTC.

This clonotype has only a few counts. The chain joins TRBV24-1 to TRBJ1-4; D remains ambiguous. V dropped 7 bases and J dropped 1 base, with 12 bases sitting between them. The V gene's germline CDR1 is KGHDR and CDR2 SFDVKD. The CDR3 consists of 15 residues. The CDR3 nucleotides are TGTGCCACCAGCTCCGGGCCCTTAACTAATGAAAAACTGTTTTTT. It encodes CATSSGPLTNEKLFF.

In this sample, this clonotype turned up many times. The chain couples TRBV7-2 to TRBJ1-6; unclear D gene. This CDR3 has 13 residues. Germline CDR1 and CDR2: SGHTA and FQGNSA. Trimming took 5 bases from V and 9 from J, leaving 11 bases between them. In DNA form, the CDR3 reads TGTGCCAGCAGCCCGTCACTACTTTCACCCCTCCACTTT. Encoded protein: CASSPSLLSPLHF.

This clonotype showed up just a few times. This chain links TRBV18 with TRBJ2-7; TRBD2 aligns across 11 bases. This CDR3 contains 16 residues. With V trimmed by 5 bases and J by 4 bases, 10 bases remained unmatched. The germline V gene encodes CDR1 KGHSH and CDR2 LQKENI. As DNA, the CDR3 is TGTGCCAGCTCAAGCACCCCGGGACTAGCGGATTACGAGCAGTACTTC. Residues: CASSSTPGLADYEQYF.

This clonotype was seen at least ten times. CDR3: CSAQVGEGTEAFF. DNA of the CDR3: TGCAGCGCTCAAGTGGGCGAGGGCACTGAAGCTTTCTTT. The chain joins TRBV29-1 to TRBJ1-1; D unresolved. Trimming removed 7 bases from V and 4 bases from J, with 16 bases in between. The V gene's germline CDR1 is SQVTM and CDR2 ANQGSEA. The CDR3 length is 13 residues.

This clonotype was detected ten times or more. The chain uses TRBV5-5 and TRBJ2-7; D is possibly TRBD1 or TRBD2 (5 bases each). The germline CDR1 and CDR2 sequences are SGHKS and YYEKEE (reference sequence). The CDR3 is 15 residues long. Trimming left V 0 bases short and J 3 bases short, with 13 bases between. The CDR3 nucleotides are TGTGCCAGCAGCTTGGCCAGAGGGGTGGGCTACGAGCAGTACTTC. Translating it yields CASSLARGVGYEQYF.

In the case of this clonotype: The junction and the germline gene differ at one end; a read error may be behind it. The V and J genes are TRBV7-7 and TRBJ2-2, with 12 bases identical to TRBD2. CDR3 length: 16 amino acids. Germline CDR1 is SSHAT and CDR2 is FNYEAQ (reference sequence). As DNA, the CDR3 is TGTGCCAGCAGCTTAGGGACTAGCGGGAACGCCGGGGAGCTGTTTTTT. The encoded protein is CASSLGTSGNAGELFF.

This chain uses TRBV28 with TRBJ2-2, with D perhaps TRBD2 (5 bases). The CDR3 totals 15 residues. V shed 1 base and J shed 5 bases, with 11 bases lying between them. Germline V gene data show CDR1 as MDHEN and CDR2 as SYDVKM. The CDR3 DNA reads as TGTGCCAGCAGTTTATATTTACGGAGGACCGGGGAGCTGTTTTTT. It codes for CASSLYLRRTGELFF.

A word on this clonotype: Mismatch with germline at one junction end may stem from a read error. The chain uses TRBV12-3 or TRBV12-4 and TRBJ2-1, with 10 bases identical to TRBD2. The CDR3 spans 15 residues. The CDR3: CASSLVPGSGRVTVF. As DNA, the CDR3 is TGTGCCAGCAGTTTGGTCCCTGGAAGCGGGAGGGTTACGGTCTTC.

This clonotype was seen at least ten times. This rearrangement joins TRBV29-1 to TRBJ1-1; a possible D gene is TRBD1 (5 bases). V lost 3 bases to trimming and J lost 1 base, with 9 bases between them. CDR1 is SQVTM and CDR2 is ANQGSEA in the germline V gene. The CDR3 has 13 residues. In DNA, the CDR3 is TGCAGCGTTGATCTCAGGGCGAACACTGAAGCTTTCTTT. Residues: CSVDLRANTEAFF.

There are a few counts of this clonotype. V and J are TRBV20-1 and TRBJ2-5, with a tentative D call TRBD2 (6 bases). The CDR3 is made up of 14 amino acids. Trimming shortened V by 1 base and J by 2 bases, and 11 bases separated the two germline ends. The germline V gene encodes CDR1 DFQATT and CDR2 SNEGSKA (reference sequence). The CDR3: CSARGDGGQETQYF. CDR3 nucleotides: TGCAGTGCTAGAGGAGACGGGGGACAAGAGACCCAGTACTTC.

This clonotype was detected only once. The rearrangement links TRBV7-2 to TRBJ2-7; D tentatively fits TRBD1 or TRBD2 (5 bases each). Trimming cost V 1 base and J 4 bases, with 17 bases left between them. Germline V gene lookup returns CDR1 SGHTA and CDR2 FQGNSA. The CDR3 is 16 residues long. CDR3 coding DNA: TGTGCCAGCAGCTTAGGCATGGGACCAGCTGTTTACGAGCAGTACTTC. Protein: CASSLGMGPAVYEQYF.

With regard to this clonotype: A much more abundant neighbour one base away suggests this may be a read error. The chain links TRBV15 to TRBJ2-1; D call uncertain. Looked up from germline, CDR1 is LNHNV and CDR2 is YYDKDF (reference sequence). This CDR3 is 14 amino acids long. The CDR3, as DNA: TGTTCCACCAGCTTAGGGAATACCTACAATGAGCAGTTCTTC. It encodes CSTSLGNTYNEQFF.

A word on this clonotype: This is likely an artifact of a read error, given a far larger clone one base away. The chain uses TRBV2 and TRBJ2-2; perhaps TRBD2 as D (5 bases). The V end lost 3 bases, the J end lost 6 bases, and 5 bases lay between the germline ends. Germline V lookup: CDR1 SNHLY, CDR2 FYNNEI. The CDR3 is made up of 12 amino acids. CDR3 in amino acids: CASSDGAGELFF. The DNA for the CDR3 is TGTGCCAGCAGTGACGGGGCCGGGGAGCTGTTTTTT.

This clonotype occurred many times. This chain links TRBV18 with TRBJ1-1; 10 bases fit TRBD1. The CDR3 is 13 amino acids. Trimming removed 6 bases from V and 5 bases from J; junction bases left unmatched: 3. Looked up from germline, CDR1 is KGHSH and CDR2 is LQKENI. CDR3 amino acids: CASSPGQGTEAFF. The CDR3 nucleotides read TGTGCCAGCTCGCCGGGACAGGGGACTGAAGCTTTCTTT.

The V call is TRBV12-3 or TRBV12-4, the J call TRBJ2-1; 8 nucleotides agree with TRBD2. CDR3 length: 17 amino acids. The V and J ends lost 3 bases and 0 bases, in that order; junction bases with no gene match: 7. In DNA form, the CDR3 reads TGTGCCAGCAGTTTTGTTGGCGGGGGGAGCTCCTACAATGAGCAGTTCTTC. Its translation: CASSFVGGGSSYNEQFF.